This entry lists 22 T cell receptor beta chains sequenced from one sample in a study of cytomegalovirus exposure and HLA in healthy donors. Both 60 Vbeta primers and 13 Jbeta primers went into the PCR. The assay was immunoSEQ multiplex PCR, and TCRdb's table has in-frame clones only and misses some. The repertoire has some 170,000 clones, about 80% of them found once; the top ten carry roughly 6%. Sequencing was carried out using PBMCs. Source of these receptors: a man in his forties in good health and CMV-seropositive.

This clone has a single count. The DNA for the CDR3 is TGTGCCAGTAGTATGGGGACTAGCGGGAGTCTTATAGATGAGCAGTTCTTC. Encoded protein: CASSMGTSGSLIDEQFF. The J gene is TRBJ2-1, the V gene TRBV19, with 14 bases that match TRBD2. Trimming took 3 bases from V and 8 from J; bases not matched to a gene: 9. The CDR3 consists of 17 residues. The germline V gene has CDR1 LNHDA and CDR2 SQIVND (reference sequence).

V is TRBV19 and J is TRBJ2-3; a possible D gene is TRBD2 (6 bases). CDR3 length: 14 amino acids. With 5 bases removed from V and 0 bases from J, the gap between germline ends came to 9 bases. Germline V gives CDR1 LNHDA, CDR2 SQIVND (reference sequence). For the CDR3, the DNA is TGTGCCAGTAGTGTACGGGGGAGCACAGATACGCAGTATTTT. Residues: CASSVRGSTDTQYF.

This clone was found once. The V call is TRBV19, the J call TRBJ2-2; D may be TRBD2 (5 bases). The CDR3 totals 16 residues. From germline, CDR1 is LNHDA and CDR2 SQIVND (reference sequence). V was trimmed by 7 bases and J by 1 base, leaving 16 bases between them. The CDR3 DNA follows: TGTGCCAGTACTCAGCGGACGGAACGGAACACCGGGGAGCTGTTTTTT. Its translation: CASTQRTERNTGELFF.

The rearrangement links TRBV6-5 to TRBJ2-2; the D is unclear. CDR1 is MNHEY, CDR2 SVGAGI, per germline. The V and J ends lost 2 bases and 5 bases respectively, with 9 bases between them. CDR3 length: 14 amino acids. The CDR3 region has the DNA TGTGCCAGCAGTTACCCGCCCGGGACCGGGGAGCTGTTTTTT. Translating gives CASSYPPGTGELFF.

The chain is built from TRBV9 and TRBJ2-7, with TRBD1 matching 10 bases. The J segment lost 4 bases and the V segment lost 4 bases, leaving 8 bases of the junction unmatched. CDR1 SGDLS and CDR2 YYNGEE come from the germline V gene. CDR3 length equals 15 residues. CDR3: CASSPLGQGRYEQYF. The CDR3 DNA follows: TGTGCCAGCAGCCCTCTGGGACAGGGGAGGTACGAGCAGTACTTC.

The genes are TRBV4-1 and TRBJ2-3; TRBD2 agrees at 10 bases. The CDR3 sequence is 17 residues long. Germline V gene data show CDR1 as MGHRA and CDR2 as YSYEKL. V shed 3 bases, J shed 6 bases, and the junction held 12 bases outside the gene matches. For the CDR3, the DNA is TGCGCCAGCAGCCACCGCCCCCCAGCGGGAGGGATGGATACGCAGTATTTT. Amino acids: CASSHRPPAGGMDTQYF.

This sequence joins TRBV2 and TRBJ2-4; no clear D gene. V was pared by 4 bases and J by 0 bases, with 7 bases between. The CDR3 is 14 residues long. Germline V gene data show CDR1 as SNHLY and CDR2 as FYNNEI. The CDR3: CASSGPVAKNIQYF. CDR3 DNA: TGTGCCAGCAGTGGGCCTGTAGCCAAAAACATTCAGTACTTC.

The chain combines TRBV4-1 with TRBJ2-7; D might be TRBD1 (6 bases). Germline CDR1 reads MGHRA; CDR2 reads YSYEKL. The V and J ends lost 3 bases and 0 bases respectively, with 9 bases between them. The CDR3 is 14 amino acids. CDR3 DNA: TGCGCCAGCAGCCATCAGGGGATCTCCTACGAGCAGTACTTC. Protein product: CASSHQGISYEQYF.

The V gene is TRBV5-4, the J gene TRBJ2-2; TRBD2 aligns across 10 bases. CDR3 size: 18 residues. Germline loops: CDR1 SGHNT, CDR2 YYREEE (reference sequence). V was clipped by 2 bases and J by 1 base; unmatched bases: 8. The CDR3 DNA follows: TGTGCCAGCAGCTTAGGGATAGCGGGAGGATTGAACACCGGGGAGCTGTTTTTT. This encodes CASSLGIAGGLNTGELFF.

The rearrangement links TRBV7-9 to TRBJ2-5, with 11 bases that match TRBD2. V was clipped by 5 bases and J by 4 bases; unmatched bases: 12. Germline values: CDR1 SEHNR, CDR2 FQNEAQ (reference sequence). The CDR3 covers 17 residues. The CDR3 DNA sequence: TGTGCCAGCAGCCTACATTTACTAGCGGGAGTGGCAGAGACCCAGTACTTC. This translates into CASSLHLLAGVAETQYF.

J is TRBJ2-2 and V is TRBV5-1, with 7 bases that match TRBD2. CDR3 length: 16 residues. Germline assignment: CDR1 SGHRS and CDR2 YFSETQ. V lost 1 base and J lost 8; bases outside the gene matches: 11. Here the CDR3 reads CASSLPSTSTRGELFF. The CDR3 coding sequence is TGCGCCAGCAGCTTGCCCTCGACTAGCACGCGAGGGGAGCTGTTTTTT.

The chain couples TRBV6-5 to TRBJ2-7; no reliable D call. The V and J ends lost 0 bases and 6 bases respectively, with 9 bases between them. CDR1 is MNHEY and CDR2 is SVGAGI in the germline V gene. There are 13 residues in the CDR3. The CDR3 sequence is CASSYSGPGEQYF. The DNA for the CDR3 is TGTGCCAGCAGTTACTCAGGTCCAGGCGAGCAGTACTTC.

A single count supports this clone. The chain has TRBV10-3 and TRBJ1-3; 8 positions match TRBD1. The germline V gene has CDR1 ENHRY and CDR2 SYGVKD. V shed 2 bases, J shed 1 base, and the junction held 4 bases outside the gene matches. CDR3 length equals 16 residues. The CDR3 loop reads CAISEADRVSGNTIYF. DNA of the CDR3: TGTGCCATCAGTGAGGCGGACAGGGTGTCTGGAAACACCATATATTTT.

This chain links TRBV10-3 with TRBJ2-5; TRBD1 matches at 8 bases. Germline-derived CDR1 and CDR2 are ENHRY and SYGVKD. Germline trimming cut 10 bases from V and 3 bases from J; bases unmatched to any gene: 4. This CDR3 is built from 12 residues. CDR3 sequence: CATEDREETQYF. CDR3 nucleotide sequence: TGTGCCACGGAGGACAGGGAAGAGACCCAGTACTTC.

The chain has TRBV6-5 and TRBJ2-7; a weak D match, TRBD1 (5 bases). V dropped 6 bases and J dropped 7 bases, with 22 bases sitting between them. From germline, CDR1 is MNHEY and CDR2 SVGAGI. This CDR3 contains 15 residues. The CDR3 sequence: CASSYQWVGAREQYF. CDR3 coding DNA: TGTGCCAGCAGCTACCAGTGGGTAGGGGCTAGGGAGCAGTACTTC.

In its sample, this clone was seen a few times. The V and J genes are TRBV11-3 and TRBJ2-1; tentative D call: TRBD2 (7 bases). The CDR3 sequence is 14 residues long. The V gene lost 1 base and the J gene lost 6 bases, with 10 bases spanning the gap. CDR1 is SGHNT and CDR2 is YENEEA in the germline V gene. DNA of the CDR3: TGTGCCAGCAGCTTAGGGGGAGGGGGCAATGAGCAGTTCTTC. This sequence encodes CASSLGGGGNEQFF.

CDR3 in amino acids: CASSPGGWGGQPQHF. CDR3 in DNA: TGTGCCAGCAGCCCCGGTGGATGGGGCGGTCAGCCCCAGCATTTT. The chain carries TRBV6-5 and TRBJ1-5, with D possibly TRBD1 on 5 matching bases. The germline V gene has CDR1 MNHEY and CDR2 SVGAGI. CDR3 size: 15 residues. With 6 bases removed from V and 6 bases from J, the gap between germline ends came to 18 bases.

This clone has a handful of counts. A far larger clone is off by one base, so a read error is likely. The chain uses TRBV4-2 and TRBJ2-7; 9 bases align to TRBD2. Germline V CDR1 and CDR2: LGHNA, YNFKEQ. The junction had 4 bases not matched to a gene; V was cut back by 1 base and J by 3 bases. The CDR3 covers 15 residues. The CDR3 bases are TGTGCCAGCAGCCAAGGACTAGCGGCAGTCTACGAGCAGTACTTC. Its translation: CASSQGLAAVYEQYF.

The V and J genes are TRBV7-3 and TRBJ2-1; D is perhaps TRBD1 (6 bases). The CDR3 spans 14 residues. Germline-derived CDR1 and CDR2 are SGHTA and FQGTGA. Trimming left V 5 bases short and J 2 bases short, with 10 bases between. The CDR3 region has the DNA TGTGCCAGCAGCACAGGGAAGGCCTACAATGAGCAGTTCTTC. Protein: CASSTGKAYNEQFF.

The rearrangement joins TRBV2 to TRBJ2-1, with D possibly being TRBD2 (5 bases). This CDR3 has 16 amino acids. The V gene lost 6 bases and the J gene lost 8 bases, with 23 bases spanning the gap. Per the germline V gene, CDR1 is SNHLY and CDR2 is FYNNEI. CDR3 coding DNA: TGTGCCAGCAGCCCCGTGAACAATGCCTACGGGGATGAGCAGTTCTTC. Translation: CASSPVNNAYGDEQFF.

This clone appeared once. The chain recombines TRBV28 with TRBJ2-3, with 8 nucleotides matching TRBD1. CDR3 size: 14 residues. V lost 5 bases, J lost 1 base, and 2 bases stayed unmatched. The germline gives CDR1 MDHEN, CDR2 SYDVKM. The CDR3 DNA sequence: TGTGCCAGCAGTACGACAGGGGGCACAGATACGCAGTATTTT. Its protein is CASSTTGGTDTQYF.

With regard to this clone: The sample has other DNA sequences that encode this CDR3 too. This chain joins TRBV5-1 and TRBJ2-7; D possibly corresponds to TRBD1 (6 bases). The CDR3 totals 14 residues. Between the trimmed V and J ends, which lost 3 bases and 2 bases, there was a span of 12 bases. Germline V gene data show CDR1 as SGHRS and CDR2 as YFSETQ. The CDR3 coding sequence is TGCGCCAGCAGCTCCCGGGACACACCCTACGAGCAGTACTTC. It encodes CASSSRDTPYEQYF.